Shown below are 3 T cell receptor beta chains from a single sample sequenced in a study of shared clonotypes between healthy human individuals. Here immunoSEQ multiplex PCR was the method, and the copy in TCRdb shows in-frame clones only, minus some. Of fewer than 1 million clones in the sample, around 96% were seen once. CD45RO-negative cells were positively selected for CCR7, leaving out terminally differentiated effector memory CD45RA+ cells. Sequences were obtained from naive CD8+ T cells sorted from blood. Receptors originate from a man aged 30 to 39 in good health.

J is TRBJ2-7 and V is TRBV11-2; 9 positions agree with TRBD1. The CDR3 contains 14 residues. Looked up from germline, CDR1 is SGHAT and CDR2 is FQNNGV. Unmatched junction bases numbered 6, after V lost 2 bases and J lost 7 bases. The DNA of the CDR3 is TGTGCCAGCAGCTTATTCCGACAGGGGGAGGAGCAGTACTTC. Its protein product is CASSLFRQGEEQYF.

This chain's CDR3 is CSAPGQGTEAFF. The CDR3 coding sequence is TGCAGCGCCCCCGGGCAGGGGACTGAAGCTTTCTTT. The chain joins TRBV29-1 to TRBJ1-1, with D maybe TRBD1 (6 bases). CDR3 size: 12 residues. The germline gives CDR1 SQVTM, CDR2 ANQGSEA. Between the trimmed V and J ends, which lost 7 bases and 5 bases, there was a span of 14 bases.

This chain connects TRBV29-1 to TRBJ2-1, with 9 bases lining up with TRBD1. Germline CDR1 and CDR2: SQVTM and ANQGSEA. The junction had 4 bases not matched to a gene; V was cut back by 4 bases and J by 9 bases. This CDR3 has 12 residues. CDR3 region: CSVGTGVFEQFF. For the CDR3, the DNA is TGCAGCGTTGGGACAGGGGTTTTTGAGCAGTTCTTC.